Shown below are 22 T cell receptor beta chains from a single sample sequenced in a study of breast tumors, draining lymph nodes, adjacent tissues. Samples came from axillary lymph nodes draining the breast cancer. TCRdb passed the multiplex PCR reads through MiXCR, listing each CDR3 protein once. The sample shows around 130,000 distinct CDR3 sequences, around 20% of them seen only once. Sequenced material: axillary lymph node tissue. These TCRs come from a female donor with breast cancer. Some clones in this sample may be carry-over from other donors' samples.

Details on this clonotype: A much more abundant neighbour one base away suggests this may be a read error. The rearrangement uses TRBV30 and TRBJ2-1, with TRBD1 identical over 9 bases. Germline CDR1 reads GTSNPN; CDR2 reads SVGIG (reference sequence). CDR3 length equals 14 residues. This CDR3 is CAWSSGTGSNERFF. The DNA for the CDR3 is TGTGCCTGGAGCTCCGGGACAGGGAGCAATGAGCGGTTCTTC.

This clonotype was recorded many times. V gene TRBV4-1 combines with J gene TRBJ1-5; D gene unclear. Trimming stripped 0 bases from V and 7 bases from J, with 13 bases between. CDR3 length: 15 residues. Germline-derived CDR1 and CDR2 are MGHRA and YSYEKL. CDR3 amino acids: CASSQETVLRQPQHF. The DNA for the CDR3 is TGCGCCAGCAGCCAAGAAACAGTACTAAGACAGCCCCAGCATTTT.

This clonotype was detected a few times. V gene TRBV19 combines with J gene TRBJ2-2; the D is unclear. The CDR3 is 14 residues long. V lost 5 bases, J lost 3 bases, and 10 bases lay in between. Germline V lookup: CDR1 LNHDA, CDR2 SQIVND (reference sequence). CDR3 nucleotide sequence: TGTGCCAGTAGTCGCGACTCGTACACCGGGGAGCTGTTTTTT. It encodes CASSRDSYTGELFF. The variable domain in full, with the rest retrieved from reference TRBV19 and TRBJ2-2, is DGGITQSPKYLFRKEGQNVTLSCEQNLNHDAMYWYRQDPGQGLRLIYYSQIVNDFQKGDIAEGYSVSREKKESFPLTVTSAQKNPTAFYLCASSRDSYTGELFFGEGSRLTVL.

Details on this clonotype: This could be a read error, since a much larger clone is one nucleotide away. This rearrangement joins TRBV20-1 to TRBJ1-3, with D uncertain. V was shortened by 0 bases and J by 4 bases, with 4 bases between the two germline ends. Germline lookup yields CDR1 DFQATT and CDR2 SNEGSKA (reference sequence). The CDR3 consists of 12 residues. Here the CDR3 DNA reads TGCAGTGCTAGAGATGTGGGAAACACCATATATTTT. Translated: CSARDVGNTIYF.

This clonotype was seen repeatedly, ten times or more. This chain uses TRBV5-1 with TRBJ2-5; D possibly corresponds to TRBD1 (5 bases). This CDR3 has 13 amino acids. Trimming stripped 0 bases from V and 5 bases from J, with 8 bases between. Germline loops: CDR1 SGHRS, CDR2 YFSETQ. The CDR3 here is CASSLVPGETQYF. The CDR3 DNA is TGCGCCAGCAGCTTGGTACCAGGGGAGACCCAGTACTTC.

This clonotype was observed many times. The chain is built from TRBV3-1 and TRBJ2-2; unclear D gene. Trimming removed 3 bases from V and 5 bases from J, with 4 bases in between. This CDR3 is 12 amino acids long. The germline gives CDR1 LGHDT, CDR2 YNNKEL (reference sequence). The CDR3 DNA reads TGTGCCAGCAGCCAGGGAACCGGGGAGCTGTTTTTT. This translates into CASSQGTGELFF.

This sequence joins TRBV12-3 or TRBV12-4 and TRBJ2-4, with D perhaps TRBD1 or TRBD2 (5 bases each). Trimming took 3 bases from V and 0 from J, leaving 9 bases between them. The CDR3 length is 15 residues. The CDR3 spells CASSLGDLAKNIQYF. For the CDR3, the DNA is TGTGCCAGCAGTTTGGGGGATCTAGCCAAAAACATTCAGTACTTC.

This clonotype has a count of ten or more. V and J are TRBV19 and TRBJ1-5; 7 positions match TRBD1. After removal of 5 bases from V and 3 bases from J, the junction contained 7 bases not matched to a gene. This CDR3 is 15 amino acids long. Germline V gene sequence: CDR1 LNHDA, CDR2 SQIVND (reference sequence). The CDR3 DNA is TGTGCCAGTAGTCTTACAGGGGTATACAATCAGCCCCAGCATTTT. It codes for CASSLTGVYNQPQHF.

Many counts were recorded for this clonotype. The chain has TRBV10-2 and TRBJ2-7, with 8 bases matching TRBD2. Germline values: CDR1 WSHSY, CDR2 SAAADI. The junction had 10 bases not matched to a gene; V was cut back by 6 bases and J by 6 bases. The CDR3 consists of 14 residues. DNA for the CDR3: TGCGCCAGCAGCCGAGCGGGAGAGGTGGGCGAGCAGTACTTC. It specifies CASSRAGEVGEQYF.

As regards this clonotype: This could be a read error, since a much larger clone is one nucleotide away. The chain's CDR3 is CASSPGGVYNEELFF. The CDR3 DNA reads TGTGCCAGTAGTCCAGGGGGCGTTTATAATGAAGAACTGTTTTTT. V gene TRBV19 combines with J gene TRBJ1-4, with 8 nucleotides matching TRBD1. CDR1 is LNHDA, CDR2 SQIVND, per germline (reference sequence). CDR3 length equals 15 residues.

Notes on this clonotype: Possible read error: a much larger clone is one base away. The V call is TRBV19, the J call TRBJ2-1, with no clear D. V lost 7 bases and J lost 0, with 16 bases in between. Germline loops: CDR1 LNHDA, CDR2 SQIVND (reference sequence). The CDR3 has 16 amino acids. The CDR3 reads CASKGPGPSSYNEQFF. The CDR3 coding sequence is TGTGCCAGTAAAGGTCCTGGTCCTTCCTCCTACAATGAGCAGTTCTTC.

Ten or more counts support this clonotype. V and J are TRBV5-1 and TRBJ2-1; 7 bases are shared with TRBD2. The CDR3 is 13 residues long. V gave up 4 bases and J gave up 12 bases; unmatched junction bases: 10. CDR1 is SGHRS and CDR2 is YFSETQ in the germline V gene. This CDR3 reads CASSPGRLAVQFF. CDR3 bases: TGCGCCAGCAGCCCCGGAAGACTAGCCGTGCAGTTCTTC.

This clonotype was seen ten or more times. The chain links TRBV11-2 to TRBJ2-7; the D gene is possibly TRBD2 (5 bases). CDR3 size: 13 residues. Germline V lookup: CDR1 SGHAT, CDR2 FQNNGV. Trimming cost V 0 bases and J 3 bases, with 6 bases left between them. The CDR3 DNA reads as TGTGCCAGCAGCTTAGAGAGGGACTACGAGCAGTACTTC. This encodes CASSLERDYEQYF.

On this clonotype: A read error may explain this, as a much larger clone is one base away. The chain links TRBV6-1 to TRBJ1-2; tentative D call: TRBD1 (6 bases). Trimming took off 4 bases at V and 7 bases at J, with 13 bases between the two ends. From germline, CDR1 is MNHNS and CDR2 SASEGT. The CDR3 spans 13 residues. The CDR3 coding sequence is TGTGCCAGCAGTGTGGGGACACCCTGTGGCTACACCTTC. Amino acid sequence: CASSVGTPCGYTF.

This clonotype appeared a few times. The chain carries TRBV18 and TRBJ1-4; TRBD1 agrees at 7 bases. The CDR3 spans 16 residues. The germline CDR1 and CDR2 sequences are KGHSH and LQKENI. Trimming at V came to 3 bases and at J to 0 bases, leaving 4 bases not matched to a gene. The CDR3 is CASSPGQIATNEKLFF. The CDR3 coding sequence is TGTGCCAGCTCACCGGGACAGATTGCAACTAATGAAAAACTGTTTTTT.

A word on this clonotype: A much more abundant neighbour one base away suggests this may be a read error. This chain's CDR3 is CASSYSPAGTGELFF. The CDR3 bases are TGTGCCAGCAGTTACTCTCCAGCGGGCACCGGGGAGCTGTTTTTT. V is TRBV6-6 and J is TRBJ2-2; tentative D call: TRBD2 (6 bases). The V gene lost 0 bases and the J gene lost 4 bases, with 9 bases spanning the gap. Germline CDR1 MNHNY, CDR2 SVGAGI (reference sequence). This CDR3 is 15 amino acids long.

This clonotype was seen many times. This chain connects TRBV7-8 to TRBJ2-1; 9 bases are a match to TRBD2. This CDR3 spans 16 amino acids. Germline loops: CDR1 SGHVS, CDR2 FQNEAQ. Trimming cost V 5 bases and J 7 bases; bases outside gene matches: 12. CDR3 coding DNA: TGTGCCAGCAGCCCGACTAGCGGCATGGGCGTGAATGAGCAGTTCTTC. It translates to CASSPTSGMGVNEQFF.

The genes are TRBV10-3 and TRBJ2-7; D is ambiguous. CDR3 length: 14 amino acids. V lost 0 bases and J 2 bases, leaving 8 bases between the germline ends. Germline-derived CDR1 and CDR2 are ENHRY and SYGVKD. CDR3 DNA sequence: TGTGCCATCAGTGAGTCAAACCCAACCTACGAGCAGTACTTC. Translating it yields CAISESNPTYEQYF.

In its sample, this clonotype was seen a few times. This chain joins TRBV27 and TRBJ1-6, with TRBD1 matching over 12 bases. The CDR3 is made up of 15 amino acids. Unmatched junction bases numbered 4, after V lost 5 bases and J lost 8 bases. Germline CDR1 is MNHEY and CDR2 is SMNVEV (reference sequence). As DNA, the CDR3 is TGTGCCAGCAGTCCAAGGGACAGGGGGCATTCACCCCTCCACTTT. Protein sequence: CASSPRDRGHSPLHF.

This clonotype was found many times. The rearrangement links TRBV6-1 to TRBJ2-5; D may be TRBD1 (5 bases). The CDR3 covers 15 residues. Germline V gives CDR1 MNHNS, CDR2 SASEGT. Trimming cost V 2 bases and J 5 bases, with 15 bases left between them. Written as DNA, the CDR3 is TGTGCCAGCAGTGAATCTGGTCTAAGGGGTGAGACCCAGTACTTC. It yields the protein CASSESGLRGETQYF.

This clonotype has ten or more counts. This rearrangement joins TRBV20-1 to TRBJ1-5, with 7 bases that match TRBD1. The length of the CDR3 is 15 residues. Germline V CDR1 and CDR2: DFQATT, SNEGSKA (reference sequence). J gave up 4 bases and V 6 bases, and 12 bases lay outside the gene matches. DNA for the CDR3: TGCAGTGCCCAAGCCGGGACAGCTGAGAATCAGCCCCAGCATTTT. Translation: CSAQAGTAENQPQHF.

This clonotype was found many times. This chain joins TRBV20-1 and TRBJ1-5; D not certain. Trimming shortened V by 1 base and J by 3 bases, and 10 bases separated the two germline ends. From germline, CDR1 is DFQATT and CDR2 SNEGSKA (reference sequence). CDR3 size: 14 residues. The chain's CDR3 is CSARVGGYNQPQHF. CDR3 in DNA: TGCAGTGCTAGAGTTGGTGGCTACAATCAGCCCCAGCATTTT.